The 15 T cell receptor beta chains reported below all come from one sample, sequenced in a study of PD-1 blockade in mismatch repair-deficient tumors. Assay used: immunoSEQ multiplex PCR; TCRdb lists only in-frame clones, some missing. This sample has 85,000 to 130,000 clones, with over 75% found just once. The sample was peripheral blood, taken approximately 8 months after starting pembrolizumab. These receptors came from an adult with mismatch repair-deficient cancer.

V usage is TRBV12-2 and J usage is TRBJ1-1. TRBV12-2 is a pseudogene segment. CDR3 length equals 18 residues. CDR3 protein: CASRLESFVAALNTEAFF. CDR3 bases: TGTGCAAGTCGCTTAGAGTCCTTCGTGGCAGCCTTGAACACTGAAGCTTTCTTT.

This CDR3 is CASSLPSTTTYNEQFF. CDR3 DNA sequence: TGTGCCAGCAGCCTTCCCTCGACCACTACCTACAATGAGCAGTTCTTC. The chain couples TRBV7-2 to TRBJ2-1; no clear D gene. Germline V gene lookup returns CDR1 SGHTA and CDR2 FQGNSA. V lost 5 bases, J lost 2 bases, and 16 bases lay in between. The CDR3 has 16 residues.

The chain carries TRBV23-1 and TRBJ1-4; no firm D call. TRBV23-1 belongs to the ORF category, with a function that is uncertain. The CDR3 covers 14 residues. The V end lost 9 bases, the J end lost 0 bases, and 11 bases lay between the germline ends. In DNA, the CDR3 is TGCGCCAGTCTTGGGGTTGCAACTAATGAAAAACTGTTTTTT. Protein sequence: CASLGVATNEKLFF.

The chain is built from TRBV11-3 and TRBJ1-1; no clear D. Germline V CDR1 and CDR2: SGHNT, YENEEA. Trimming removed 5 bases from V and 1 base from J, with 14 bases in between. The CDR3 spans 15 residues. The DNA of the CDR3 is TGTGCCAGCAGCCCTGGAGGTATGGGGAACACTGAAGCTTTCTTT. Translated: CASSPGGMGNTEAFF.

J is TRBJ1-1 and V is TRBV11-3, with 7 nucleotides matching TRBD1. CDR1 and CDR2 (germline): SGHNT, YENEEA. This CDR3 has 14 residues. V trimming: 4 bases; J trimming: 1 base; junction bases outside the gene matches: 3. CDR3 protein: CASSSRQGNTEAFF. In DNA, the CDR3 is TGTGCCAGCAGCTCACGACAGGGGAACACTGAAGCTTTCTTT.

The V call is TRBV6-5, the J call TRBJ2-7, with D uncertain. The germline gives CDR1 MNHEY, CDR2 SVGAGI. This CDR3 is 13 amino acids long. Trimming left V 6 bases short and J 6 bases short, with 15 bases between. CDR3 DNA sequence: TGTGCCAGCAGACCTGCGACCGCGCGCGAGCAGTACTTC. As protein: CASRPATAREQYF.

The genes are TRBV6-1 and TRBJ2-7, with no clear D. Germline lookup yields CDR1 MNHNS and CDR2 SASEGT. V dropped 3 bases and J dropped 3 bases, with 9 bases sitting between them. The CDR3 spans 13 residues. CDR3: CASSEVGIYEQYF. CDR3 bases: TGTGCCAGCAGTGAGGTAGGGATCTACGAGCAGTACTTC.

V usage is TRBV29-1 and J usage is TRBJ2-7, with TRBD2 matching over 8 bases. V dropped 6 bases and J dropped 3; count of bases not matched to a gene: 7. The CDR3 sequence is 13 residues long. The germline V gene has CDR1 SQVTM and CDR2 ANQGSEA. The CDR3 region has the DNA TGCAGCGTCCTGACTAGCGCCAACTACGAGCAGTACTTC. Encoded protein: CSVLTSANYEQYF.

The chain recombines TRBV9 with TRBJ2-6; unclear D gene. This CDR3 is built from 17 residues. V shed 0 bases and J shed 0 bases, with 10 bases lying between them. From germline, CDR1 is SGDLS and CDR2 YYNGEE. CDR3 loop: CASSVASGSSGANVLTF. In DNA, the CDR3 is TGTGCCAGCAGCGTAGCGTCAGGCAGCTCTGGGGCCAACGTCCTGACTTTC. Complete variable domain (other parts from reference TRBV9 and TRBJ2-6): DSGVTQTPKHLITATGQRVTLRCSPRSGDLSVYWYQQSLDQGLQFLIQYYNGEERAKGNILERFSAQQFPDLHSELNLSSLELGDSALYFCASSVASGSSGANVLTFGAGSRLTVL.

This sequence joins TRBV19 and TRBJ1-5, with D perhaps matching TRBD1 (5 bases). This CDR3 has 16 residues. The V end lost 5 bases, the J end lost 6 bases, and 20 bases lay between the germline ends. Germline V gene sequence: CDR1 LNHDA, CDR2 SQIVND (reference sequence). In DNA form, the CDR3 reads TGTGCCAGTAGTGCTGGGACCTTAAACGTAGGTCAGCCCCAGCATTTT. Protein product: CASSAGTLNVGQPQHF.

This chain connects TRBV5-4 to TRBJ2-1, with 11 bases lining up with TRBD2. Germline V gives CDR1 SGHNT, CDR2 YYREEE (reference sequence). J was trimmed by 9 bases and V by 7 bases; bases with no gene match: 9. The CDR3 consists of 14 residues. Here the CDR3 reads CASGKGLADFEQFF. Here the CDR3 DNA reads TGTGCCAGCGGTAAGGGACTAGCGGATTTTGAGCAGTTCTTC. The full variable domain, its missing parts supplied by reference TRBV5-4 and TRBJ2-1, is ETGVTQSPTHLIKTRGQQVTLRCSSQSGHNTVSWYQQALGQGPQFIFQYYREEENGRGNFPPRFSGLQFPNYSSELNVNALELDDSALYLCASGKGLADFEQFFGPGTRLTVL.

The chain has TRBV7-8 and TRBJ2-1; TRBD2 aligns across 8 bases. The CDR3 length is 15 residues. The germline V gene encodes CDR1 SGHVS and CDR2 FQNEAQ. Trimming at V came to 0 bases and at J to 15 bases, leaving 13 bases not matched to a gene. CDR3: CASSLAQTSAYKGFF. For the CDR3, the DNA is TGTGCCAGCAGCTTAGCGCAGACTAGCGCATACAAGGGGTTCTTC.

This chain connects TRBV27 to TRBJ1-5; D may be TRBD1 (5 bases). This CDR3 spans 14 amino acids. Trimming took off 8 bases at V and 4 bases at J, with 15 bases between the two ends. Germline CDR1 MNHEY, CDR2 SMNVEV (reference sequence). The CDR3 sequence is CASSSSWGNQPQHF. CDR3 bases: TGTGCCAGCTCCTCGTCGTGGGGGAATCAGCCCCAGCATTTT.

The chain joins TRBV4-1 to TRBJ2-1; no definite D call. Trimming removed 0 bases at V and 6 bases at J, with 6 bases between. Germline V gene lookup returns CDR1 MGHRA and CDR2 YSYEKL. The CDR3 extends over 13 amino acids. CDR3 DNA sequence: TGCGCCAGCAGCCAAGATCGAGTCAATGAGCAGTTCTTC. This sequence encodes CASSQDRVNEQFF.

This clone was picked up one time. The V and J genes are TRBV11-2 and TRBJ2-1; D gene unclear. This CDR3 spans 16 amino acids. The V end lost 1 base, the J end lost 7 bases, and 17 bases lay between the germline ends. Germline loops: CDR1 SGHAT, CDR2 FQNNGV. CDR3 loop: CASSLVLAGRLNEQFF. In DNA, the CDR3 is TGTGCCAGCAGCTTAGTTTTAGCCGGGCGTTTAAATGAGCAGTTCTTC.